This TCR beta chain was recorded in a study of beta chain features in type 1 diabetes. Study in general: In age, gender and cell yields, patients were similar to healthy donors. The samples had approximately 110 million sorted cells examined in all. Study results and caveats: Fewer insertions but more deletions were seen at VDJ junctions in type 1 diabetes patients.

The V segment lost 7 bases and the J segment 3 bases; nucleotides outside the gene matches: 3. Germline loops: CDR1 ENHRY, CDR2 SYGVKD. The CDR3 runs to 14 residues. Regarding this clone: Its antigen is unknown.

Reverse transcribing all isolated RNA meant expressed TCRB transcripts were sequenced. Using immunoSEQ multiplex PCR, the repertoire was profiled, and TCRdb retains in-frame clones only, with some absent. The sample includes under 400,000 clones, 12% to 15% of them seen just once. Specimen: central memory CD4+ T cells from blood. V usage is TRBV10-3 and J usage is TRBJ2-3, with TRBD1 matching over 11 bases. The receptor was derived from a man aged 25 to 45 in good health. The CDR3 protein is CAITGTGGTDTQYF. CDR3 sequence (DNA): TGTGCCATCACCGGGACAGGGGGGACAGATACGCAGTATTTT.